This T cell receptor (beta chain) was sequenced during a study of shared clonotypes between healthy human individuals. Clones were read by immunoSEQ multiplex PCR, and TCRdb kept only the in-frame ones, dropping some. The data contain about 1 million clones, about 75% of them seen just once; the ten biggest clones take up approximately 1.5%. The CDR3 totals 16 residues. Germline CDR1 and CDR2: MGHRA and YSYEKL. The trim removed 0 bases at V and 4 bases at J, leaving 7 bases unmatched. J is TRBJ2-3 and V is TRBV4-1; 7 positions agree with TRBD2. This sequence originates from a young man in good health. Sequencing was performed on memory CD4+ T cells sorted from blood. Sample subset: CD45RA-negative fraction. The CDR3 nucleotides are TGCGCCAGCAGCCAAGAGTCCCAACTAGCGCCAGATACGCAGTATTTT. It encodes CASSQESQLAPDTQYF.